Reported below is one T cell receptor beta chain. Its antigen is undetermined. The second PCR ran about 6 to 12 cycles with a sample-barcoded 5' primer and J-beta primers. TCRdb reanalysed the 5' RACE reads using MiXCR and keeps one entry per CDR3 protein. The sample consists of hundreds of thousands of distinct CDR3 sequences, 35% to 60% of them appearing once. Per sample, a minimum of 6 million PBMCs were isolated. The sample belongs to a study of blood T cells in healthy people across ages. Study-level information: Roughly one uniquely barcoded beta molecule per two T cells was captured. General study results and limits: Using unsorted PBMCs precluded a conclusive naive versus antigen-experienced comparison. TCR beta diversity correlated strongly with naive T cell percentage.

Per germline, CDR1 MNHEY and CDR2 SMNVEV (reference sequence). CDR3 length equals 16 residues. The V gene lost 7 bases and the J gene lost 0 bases, with 16 bases spanning the gap. The sequencing sample was made of blood. This receptor was obtained from a man at least 80 years old in good health. The rearrangement uses TRBV27 and TRBJ1-3; D is ambiguous. The CDR3 loop is CASTHLPIDSGNTIYF. The DNA of the CDR3 is TGTGCCAGCACTCATCTCCCGATCGACTCTGGAAACACCATATATTTT.